This TCR beta chain was identified in a study of T-cell memory formation after mild COVID-19. The ends were cut back, 5 bases at V and 4 bases at J, with 13 bases in the middle. The CDR3 is 13 residues long. Germline V gene lookup returns CDR1 SGHRS and CDR2 YFSETQ. The TCR alpha and TCR beta cDNA libraries, bearing sample barcodes and UMIs, were generated by 5'RACE using constant-segment primers. TCRdb processed the 5' RACE reads anew with MiXCR; each CDR3 protein has one entry. The sample gives about 290,000 distinct CDR3 sequences, 15% to 20% of which show up once; roughly a fifth is in the top ten.

This receptor was taken from a man between 18 and 29 years old who had mild COVID-19 (a few samples of this study predate the infection). Cell type and time point are not known. The genes are TRBV5-1 and TRBJ2-7; possibly TRBD1 or TRBD2 for D (5 bases each). The material sequenced was PBMCs or a T cell subset sorted from them (not recorded which). The CDR3 DNA reads as TGCGCCAGCAGAAGAGGGGAGAGGTACGAGCAGTACTTC. Encoded protein: CASRRGERYEQYF.